This is a list of T cell receptor beta chains from one sample in a study of shared clonotypes between healthy human individuals. TCRdb's copy holds only in-frame clones and misses some; the assay was immunoSEQ multiplex PCR. Among around 88,000 clones listed, about 70% were seen once. Sequenced input: memory CD8+ T cells sorted from blood. These receptors came from a man younger than 40 in good health. Both conserved end residues are part of each CDR3. The D gene is left open where the match is weak. Only part of the rows carry a size: once, few, many, or a class if the clone is expanded.

15	TRBV30	-	-	TRBJ2-2	CAWSSFDRNTGELFF	TGTGCCTGGAGTTCCTTCGACAGGAACACCGGGGAGCTGTTTTTT
14	TRBV15	many	-	TRBJ2-5	CATTSRTGGRTQYF	TGTGCCACCACCTCCAGGACAGGCGGGAGGACCCAGTACTTC
16	TRBV28	-	-	TRBJ2-3	CASSLISDRHTDTQYF	TGTGCCAGCAGTTTAATTAGCGACCGACACACAGATACGCAGTATTTT
14	TRBV28	many	-	TRBJ2-7	CASSSGEWTYEQYF	TGTGCCAGCAGTTCAGGGGAATGGACCTACGAGCAGTACTTC
12	TRBV10-3	-	-	TRBJ2-1	CAISQEYNEQFF	TGTGCCATCAGTCAGGAGTACAATGAGCAGTTCTTC
12	TRBV19	-	-	TRBJ2-7	CATSGTSYEQYF	TGTGCCACCTCCGGGACCTCCTACGAGCAGTACTTC
15	TRBV28	-	-	TRBJ1-4	CASSFYRGLGEKLFF	TGTGCCAGCAGTTTTTATAGGGGCTTGGGGGAAAAACTGTTTTTT
14	TRBV7-2	-	-	TRBJ2-7	CASSLKQDHYEQYF	TGTGCCAGCAGCTTAAAACAGGACCACTACGAGCAGTACTTC
13	TRBV2	-	-	TRBJ2-4	CASTPGGGTIQYF	TGTGCCAGCACCCCAGGGGGGGGGACCATTCAGTACTTC
16	TRBV29-1	-	TRBD2	TRBJ2-1	CSVEDRAGGRRNEQFF	TGCAGCGTTGAAGACCGGGCGGGCGGGAGACGCAATGAGCAGTTCTTC
13	TRBV10-3	-	-	TRBJ2-5	CATAEYREETQYF	TGTGCCACCGCTGAGTACAGGGAAGAGACCCAGTACTTC
17	TRBV12-5	-	TRBD1	TRBJ1-2	CASGLHTGGASSYGYTF	TGTGCTAGTGGTTTGCATACAGGGGGCGCCTCATCCTATGGCTACACCTTC
15	TRBV13	-	-	TRBJ2-7	CASSLAGGSVVEQYF	TGTGCCAGCAGCTTAGCTGGCGGTTCGGTGGTCGAGCAGTACTTC
15	TRBV11-3	-	-	TRBJ1-5	CASSLEGYSNQPQHF	TGTGCCAGCAGCTTAGAGGGTTATAGCAATCAGCCCCAGCATTTT
13	TRBV7-9	few	-	TRBJ1-3	CASSLGQTVEQIF	TGTGCCAGCAGCTTAGGACAGACGGTAGAACAAATCTTT
14	TRBV11-3	-	TRBD1	TRBJ1-1	CASSLEGASTEAFF	TGTGCCAGCAGCTTGGAGGGGGCAAGTACTGAAGCTTTCTTT
14	TRBV4-3	many	TRBD1	TRBJ2-7	CASSQSTGTYEQYF	TGCGCCAGCAGCCAGTCGACAGGGACCTACGAGCAGTACTTC
14	TRBV18	-	TRBD2	TRBJ2-1	CASSPAGTRSEQFF	TGTGCCAGCTCACCAGCCGGGACTAGGAGCGAGCAGTTCTTC
16	TRBV4-1	many	-	TRBJ2-4	CASSQEVGGSRNIQYF	TGCGCCAGCAGCCAAGAAGTAGGTGGCTCCAGGAACATTCAGTACTTC
14	TRBV6-1	few	-	TRBJ2-6	CASSGLSGANVLTF	TGTGCCAGCAGTGGCCTGTCTGGGGCCAACGTCCTGACTTTC
16	TRBV29-1	-	TRBD2	TRBJ2-5	CSVVGLAGVNQETQYF	TGCAGCGTTGTCGGGCTAGCGGGAGTAAACCAAGAGACCCAGTACTTC
12	TRBV28	many	-	TRBJ1-1	CAIRSLNTEAFF	TGTGCCATACGAAGTCTGAACACTGAAGCTTTCTTT
17	TRBV10-3	-	TRBD2	TRBJ2-5	CAISEGLAGAVRETQYF	TGTGCCATCAGTGAAGGACTAGCGGGAGCGGTCAGGGAGACCCAGTACTTC
12	TRBV5-1	-	-	TRBJ2-2	CASSPRGRELFF	TGCGCCAGCAGCCCAAGGGGCAGGGAGCTGTTTTTT
12	TRBV25-1	-	TRBD1	TRBJ1-1	CASSESGGEAFF	TGTGCCAGCAGTGAATCAGGGGGTGAAGCTTTCTTT
15	TRBV6-6	-	-	TRBJ1-2	CASSYSQGLSDGYTF	TGTGCCAGCAGTTACTCCCAGGGCCTAAGTGATGGCTACACCTTC
13	TRBV29-1	-	-	TRBJ2-2	CIAQTSNTGELFF	TGCATCGCGCAGACTTCGAACACCGGGGAGCTGTTTTTT
14	TRBV30	-	TRBD2	TRBJ2-1	CAWRKLAGIGEQFF	TGTGCCTGGAGAAAACTAGCGGGAATAGGTGAGCAGTTCTTC
14	TRBV7-3	-	-	TRBJ2-3	CASSLDRMADTQYF	TGTGCCAGCAGCTTAGACAGGATGGCAGATACGCAGTATTTT
14	TRBV11-2	-	-	TRBJ2-1	CASSLGDPQYEQFF	TGTGCCAGCAGCTTAGGGGACCCGCAGTATGAGCAGTTCTTC
15	TRBV9	-	-	TRBJ2-3	CASSDDSASTDTQYF	TGTGCCAGCAGCGACGACAGCGCTAGCACAGATACGCAGTATTTT
16	TRBV4-1	-	TRBD2	TRBJ2-7	CASSYRTSGRAYEQYF	TGCGCCAGCAGCTACCGGACTAGCGGGAGGGCCTACGAGCAGTACTTC
15	TRBV5-1	-	-	TRBJ2-2	CASSLAPTDARELFF	TGCGCCAGCAGCCTCGCCCCGACGGATGCGAGGGAGCTGTTTTTT
16	TRBV6-1	-	TRBD2	TRBJ2-1	CASSERAGESADEQFF	TGTGCCAGCAGTGAAAGAGCGGGGGAGAGCGCCGATGAGCAGTTCTTC
16	TRBV7-2	once	TRBD2	TRBJ2-1	CASSPQGTSGSDEQFF	TGTGCCAGCAGCCCCCAGGGGACTAGCGGGAGCGATGAGCAGTTCTTC
13	TRBV10-3	-	-	TRBJ1-4	CAISDSVYEKLFF	TGTGCCATCAGTGATTCGGTTTATGAAAAACTGTTTTTT